What follows are 17 T cell receptor beta chains derived from one specimen sequenced in a study of T cell responses to AZD1222 COVID-19 vaccine. Using immunoSEQ multiplex PCR, the repertoire was profiled, and TCRdb retains in-frame clones only, with some absent. This table has 160,000 or so clones, 91% appearing once. Specimen: peripheral blood, collected on day 0 of AZD1222 vaccination. Receptors originate from an adult in good health.

This chain connects TRBV29-1 to TRBJ2-2, with D perhaps TRBD2 (5 bases). With 5 bases removed from V and 7 bases from J, the gap between germline ends came to 8 bases. This CDR3 is 11 amino acids long. Germline values: CDR1 SQVTM, CDR2 ANQGSEA. CDR3 DNA: TGCAGCGTTACTCGGGACGGGGAGCTGTTTTTT. The encoded protein is CSVTRDGELFF.

The gene calls are TRBV25-1 and TRBJ1-2, with 9 bases identical to TRBD1. From germline, CDR1 is MGHDK and CDR2 SYGVNS. The CDR3 is 13 amino acids. With 4 bases clipped from V and 6 bases from J, the junction kept 3 bases outside the gene matches. The CDR3 DNA is TGTGCCAGCAGTGCGGGACAGGGTCATGGCTACACCTTC. This encodes CASSAGQGHGYTF.

This chain links TRBV3-1 (or the pseudogene TRBV3-2) with TRBJ1-2; D gene unclear. The CDR3 has 12 amino acids. Germline CDR1 reads LGHDT; CDR2 reads YNNKEL (reference sequence). Trimming took 3 bases from V and 3 from J, leaving 5 bases between them. As DNA, the CDR3 is TGTGCCAGCAGCCAGAGAGACTATGGCTACACCTTC. Translating gives CASSQRDYGYTF.

The chain recombines TRBV18 with TRBJ1-6; 10 nucleotides match TRBD1. CDR1 is KGHSH, CDR2 LQKENI, per germline. Trimming removed 4 bases from V and 8 bases from J; junction bases left unmatched: 5. CDR3 size: 15 residues. CDR3 amino acids: CASSRDRGWDSPLHF. DNA of the CDR3: TGTGCCAGCTCACGGGACAGGGGTTGGGATTCACCCCTCCACTTT.

This clone was counted between two and nine times. This chain links TRBV19 with TRBJ1-6, with D possibly matching TRBD1 (6 bases). Germline V gene data show CDR1 as LNHDA and CDR2 as SQIVND (reference sequence). The CDR3 covers 15 residues. V was pared by 10 bases and J by 0 bases, with 13 bases between. The chain's CDR3 is CATSQGLSYNSPLHF. The CDR3 nucleotides read TGTGCCACTTCTCAGGGGCTCTCCTATAATTCACCCCTCCACTTT. Complete variable domain (other parts from reference TRBV19 and TRBJ1-6): DGGITQSPKYLFRKEGQNVTLSCEQNLNHDAMYWYRQDPGQGLRLIYYSQIVNDFQKGDIAEGYSVSREKKESFPLTVTSAQKNPTAFYLCATSQGLSYNSPLHFGNGTRLTVT.

This chain connects TRBV28 to TRBJ2-3; no definite D call. Germline CDR1 and CDR2: MDHEN and SYDVKM. The V gene lost 5 bases and the J gene lost 2 bases, with 5 bases spanning the gap. This CDR3 has 12 amino acids. CDR3 sequence (DNA): TGTGCCAGCAGTCCCCACACAGATACGCAGTATTTT. This gives the protein CASSPHTDTQYF.

The V call is TRBV7-2, the J call TRBJ2-2, with 11 nucleotides matching TRBD1. CDR3 length: 16 residues. Germline V CDR1 and CDR2: SGHTA, FQGNSA. After removal of 5 bases from V and 5 bases from J, the junction contained 7 bases not matched to a gene. The CDR3: CASSRYGTGGTGELFF. The CDR3 bases are TGTGCCAGCAGCCGCTACGGGACAGGGGGGACCGGGGAGCTGTTTTTT.

The chain couples TRBV28 to TRBJ1-3, with 7 bases lining up with TRBD1. Trimming removed 0 bases from V and 4 bases from J; junction bases left unmatched: 9. This CDR3 has 17 amino acids. CDR1 is MDHEN, CDR2 SYDVKM, per germline. In DNA, the CDR3 is TGTGCCAGCAGTTTATGGACAGGGAGGGCCCTCGGAAACACCATATATTTT. Translation: CASSLWTGRALGNTIYF.

The genes are TRBV7-2 and TRBJ2-1; D is unresolved. Deletions cut 2 bases from V and 4 bases from J, with 12 bases between. The germline CDR1 and CDR2 sequences are SGHTA and FQGNSA. The CDR3 is made up of 15 amino acids. The CDR3 protein is CASSLLNQEYNEQFF. CDR3 in DNA: TGTGCCAGCAGCTTACTGAACCAGGAATACAATGAGCAGTTCTTC. Full variable domain (rest looked up from reference TRBV7-2 and TRBJ2-1): GAGVSQSPSNKVTEKGKDVELRCDPISGHTALYWYRQSLGQGLEFLIYFQGNSAPDKSGLPSDRFSAERTGGSVSTLTIQRTQQEDSAVYLCASSLLNQEYNEQFFGPGTRLTVL.

This chain uses TRBV6-5 with TRBJ2-3, with TRBD2 matching 8 bases. CDR3 size: 15 residues. The ends lost 5 bases at V and 2 bases at J; junction bases unmatched: 6. Germline-derived CDR1 and CDR2 are MNHEY and SVGAGI. The CDR3 sequence: CASSPGTSNTDTQYF. The DNA of the CDR3 is TGTGCCAGCAGTCCTGGGACTAGTAACACAGATACGCAGTATTTT.

The CDR3 sequence: CASSPGLAVSEQFF. For the CDR3, the DNA is TGTGCCAGCTCACCGGGACTAGCGGTTAGTGAGCAGTTCTTC. This chain joins TRBV18 and TRBJ2-1, with TRBD2 matching over 11 bases. Germline CDR1 is KGHSH and CDR2 is LQKENI. The V gene end was trimmed by 3 bases and the J gene end by 9 bases; junction bases not matched to a gene: 4. This CDR3 comprises 14 residues.

The J gene is TRBJ1-2, the V gene TRBV25-1; tentative D call: TRBD1 (5 bases). The CDR3 runs 14 residues. Germline CDR1 and CDR2: MGHDK and SYGVNS. V lost 3 bases to trimming and J lost 3 bases, with 11 bases between them. CDR3 sequence (DNA): TGTGCCAGCAGTGAGGGGACGGATTACTATGGCTACACCTTC. It encodes CASSEGTDYYGYTF.

This CDR3 reads CASSLGVAYEQYF. CDR3 DNA sequence: TGTGCCAGCAGCTTAGGGGTCGCCTACGAGCAGTACTTC. The chain carries TRBV11-2 and TRBJ2-7; unclear D gene. Germline V gene lookup returns CDR1 SGHAT and CDR2 FQNNGV. The V and J ends lost 1 base and 2 bases respectively, with 6 bases between them. This CDR3 region has 13 residues.

The rearrangement joins TRBV9 to TRBJ1-3, with D hard to call. The V end lost 5 bases, the J end lost 0 bases, and 9 bases lay between the germline ends. Germline CDR1 is SGDLS and CDR2 is YYNGEE. The CDR3 sequence is 14 residues long. The CDR3 DNA is TGTGCCAGCAGGGGCCCTTACTCTGGAAACACCATATATTTT. Its protein product is CASRGPYSGNTIYF.

The genes are TRBV18 and TRBJ1-6; TRBD1 might be the D (6 bases). V was shortened by 3 bases and J by 7 bases, with 10 bases between the two germline ends. Looked up from germline, CDR1 is KGHSH and CDR2 is LQKENI. This CDR3 has 14 residues. CDR3 residues: CASSPARGNSPLHF. The CDR3 nucleotides are TGTGCCAGCTCACCCGCTAGGGGGAATTCACCCCTCCACTTT.

This rearrangement joins TRBV5-8 to TRBJ2-7; TRBD1 is a possible D gene (6 bases). From germline, CDR1 is SGHTS and CDR2 YDEGEE. V lost 3 bases, J lost 0 bases, and 13 bases lay in between. The CDR3 is 15 amino acids. CDR3 protein: CASSSGQPRSYEQYF. Here the CDR3 DNA reads TGTGCCAGCAGCTCAGGACAGCCACGCTCCTACGAGCAGTACTTC.

The rearrangement links TRBV30 to TRBJ1-4; D unclear. V was trimmed by 2 bases and J by 5 bases, leaving 12 bases between them. The CDR3 is 14 amino acids. Germline loops: CDR1 GTSNPN, CDR2 SVGIG (reference sequence). The CDR3 DNA sequence: TGTGCCTGGAGTCGCGGAGGGATCAATGAAAAACTGTTTTTT. Translated: CAWSRGGINEKLFF.